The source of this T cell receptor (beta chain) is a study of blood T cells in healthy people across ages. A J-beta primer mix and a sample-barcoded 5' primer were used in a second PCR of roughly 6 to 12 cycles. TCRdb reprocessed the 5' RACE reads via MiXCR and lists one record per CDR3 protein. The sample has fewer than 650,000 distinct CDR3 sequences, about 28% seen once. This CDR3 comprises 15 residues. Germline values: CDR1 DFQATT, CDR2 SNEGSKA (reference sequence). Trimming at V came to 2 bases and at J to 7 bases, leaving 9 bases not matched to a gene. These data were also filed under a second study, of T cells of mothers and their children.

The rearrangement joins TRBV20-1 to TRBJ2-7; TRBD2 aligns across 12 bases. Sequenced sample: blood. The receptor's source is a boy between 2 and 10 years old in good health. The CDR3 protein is CSARSLAGGLKEQYF. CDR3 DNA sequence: TGCAGTGCTAGATCCCTAGCGGGGGGGCTTAAGGAGCAGTACTTC.